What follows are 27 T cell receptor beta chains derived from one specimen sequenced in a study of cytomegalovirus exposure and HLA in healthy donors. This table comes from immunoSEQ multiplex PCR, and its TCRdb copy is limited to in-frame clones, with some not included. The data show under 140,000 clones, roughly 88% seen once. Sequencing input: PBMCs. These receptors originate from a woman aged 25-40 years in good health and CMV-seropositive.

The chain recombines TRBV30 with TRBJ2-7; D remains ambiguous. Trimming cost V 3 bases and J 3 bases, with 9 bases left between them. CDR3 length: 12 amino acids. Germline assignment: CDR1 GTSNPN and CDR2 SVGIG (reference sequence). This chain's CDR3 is CAWSLVHYEQYF. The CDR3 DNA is TGTGCCTGGAGCCTAGTACACTACGAGCAGTACTTC.

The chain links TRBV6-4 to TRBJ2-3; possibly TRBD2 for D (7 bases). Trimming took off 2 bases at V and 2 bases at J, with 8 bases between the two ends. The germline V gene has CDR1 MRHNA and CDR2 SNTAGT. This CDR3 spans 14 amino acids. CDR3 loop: CASSDGGATDTQYF. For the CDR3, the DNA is TGTGCCAGCAGTGACGGGGGGGCCACAGATACGCAGTATTTT.

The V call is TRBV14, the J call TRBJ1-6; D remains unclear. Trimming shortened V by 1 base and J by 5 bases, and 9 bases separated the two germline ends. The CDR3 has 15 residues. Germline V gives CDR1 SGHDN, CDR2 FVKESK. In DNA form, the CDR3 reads TGTGCCAGCAGCCAAGTCGGGATCCATAATTCACCCCTCCACTTT. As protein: CASSQVGIHNSPLHF.

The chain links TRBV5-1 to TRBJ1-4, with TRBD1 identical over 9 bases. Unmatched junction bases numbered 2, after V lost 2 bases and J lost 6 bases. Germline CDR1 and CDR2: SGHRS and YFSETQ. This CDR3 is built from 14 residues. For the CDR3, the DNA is TGCGCCAGCAGCTTCGACAGGGGGGATGAAAAACTGTTTTTT. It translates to CASSFDRGDEKLFF.

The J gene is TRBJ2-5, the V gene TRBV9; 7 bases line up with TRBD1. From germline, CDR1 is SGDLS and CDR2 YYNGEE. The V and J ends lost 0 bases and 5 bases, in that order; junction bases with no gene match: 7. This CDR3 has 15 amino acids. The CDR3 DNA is TGTGCCAGCAGCGTAGAAGGTCAGGGGGTTGAGACCCAGTACTTC. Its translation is CASSVEGQGVETQYF.

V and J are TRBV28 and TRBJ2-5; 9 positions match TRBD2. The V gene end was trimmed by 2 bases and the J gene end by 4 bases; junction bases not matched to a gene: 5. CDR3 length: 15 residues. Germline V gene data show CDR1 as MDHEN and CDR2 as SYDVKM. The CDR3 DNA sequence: TGTGCCAGCAGTTTAGCGGGAGGGGCTAGAGAGACCCAGTACTTC. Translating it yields CASSLAGGARETQYF.

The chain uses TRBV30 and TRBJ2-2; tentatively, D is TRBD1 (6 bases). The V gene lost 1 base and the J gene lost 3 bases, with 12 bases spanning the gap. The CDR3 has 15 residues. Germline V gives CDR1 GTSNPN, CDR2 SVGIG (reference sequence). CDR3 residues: CAWSAQGRDTGELFF. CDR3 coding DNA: TGTGCCTGGAGTGCACAGGGTCGCGACACCGGGGAGCTGTTTTTT.

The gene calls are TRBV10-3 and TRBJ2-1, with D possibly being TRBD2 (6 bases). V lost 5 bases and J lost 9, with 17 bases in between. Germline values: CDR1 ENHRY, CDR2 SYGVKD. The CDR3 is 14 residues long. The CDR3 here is CAISITDQGGEQFF. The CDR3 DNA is TGTGCCATCAGTATTACCGACCAGGGAGGTGAGCAGTTCTTC.

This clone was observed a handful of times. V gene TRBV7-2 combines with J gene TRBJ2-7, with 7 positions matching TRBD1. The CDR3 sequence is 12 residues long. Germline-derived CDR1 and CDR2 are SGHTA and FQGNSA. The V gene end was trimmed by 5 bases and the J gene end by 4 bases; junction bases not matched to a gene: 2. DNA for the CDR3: TGTGCCAGCAGCCAGACAGGGTACGAGCAGTACTTC. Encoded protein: CASSQTGYEQYF.

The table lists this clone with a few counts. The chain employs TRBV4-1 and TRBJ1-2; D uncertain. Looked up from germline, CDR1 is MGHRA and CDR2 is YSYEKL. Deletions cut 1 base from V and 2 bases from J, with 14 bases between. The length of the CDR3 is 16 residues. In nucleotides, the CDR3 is TGCGCCAGCAGCCAAGCCGTGCAAGGACTCAACTATGGCTACACCTTC. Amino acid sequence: CASSQAVQGLNYGYTF.

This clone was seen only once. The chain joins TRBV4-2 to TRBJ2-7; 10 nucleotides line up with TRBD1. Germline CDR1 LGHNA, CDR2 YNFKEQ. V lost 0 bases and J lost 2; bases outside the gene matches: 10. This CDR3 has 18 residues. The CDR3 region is CASSQESLRDRGPYEQYF. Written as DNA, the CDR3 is TGTGCCAGCAGCCAAGAATCGCTCCGGGACAGGGGTCCCTACGAGCAGTACTTC.

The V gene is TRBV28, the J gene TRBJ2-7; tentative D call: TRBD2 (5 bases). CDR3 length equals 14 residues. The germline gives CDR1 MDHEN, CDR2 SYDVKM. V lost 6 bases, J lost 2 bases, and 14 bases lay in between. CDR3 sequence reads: CASSPLQEAYEQYF. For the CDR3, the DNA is TGTGCCAGCAGCCCCCTCCAGGAGGCCTACGAGCAGTACTTC.

The CDR3 protein is CASSESTEAFF. The DNA of the CDR3 is TGCGCCAGCAGTGAGAGCACTGAAGCTTTCTTT. V usage is TRBV5-1 and J usage is TRBJ1-1; D ambiguous. The CDR3 has 11 amino acids. The V gene lost 5 bases and the J gene lost 4 bases, with 6 bases spanning the gap. Germline CDR1 and CDR2: SGHRS and YFSETQ.

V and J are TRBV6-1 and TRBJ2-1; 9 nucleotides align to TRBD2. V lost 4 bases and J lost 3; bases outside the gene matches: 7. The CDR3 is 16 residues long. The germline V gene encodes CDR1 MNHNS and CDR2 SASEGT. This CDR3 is CASSVGAAGGYNEQFF. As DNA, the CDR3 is TGTGCCAGCAGTGTAGGGGCAGCGGGGGGCTACAATGAGCAGTTCTTC.

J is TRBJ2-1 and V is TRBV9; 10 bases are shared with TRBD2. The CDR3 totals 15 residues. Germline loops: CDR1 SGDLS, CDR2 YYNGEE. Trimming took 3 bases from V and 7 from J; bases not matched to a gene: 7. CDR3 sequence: CASSAGTSDWNEQFF. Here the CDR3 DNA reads TGTGCCAGCAGCGCCGGGACTAGCGATTGGAATGAGCAGTTCTTC.

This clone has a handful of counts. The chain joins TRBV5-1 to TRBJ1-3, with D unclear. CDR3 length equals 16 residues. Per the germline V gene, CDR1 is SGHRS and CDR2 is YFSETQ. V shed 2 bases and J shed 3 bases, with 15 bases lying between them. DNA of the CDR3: TGCGCCAGCAGCTTTGCGGGCAGCAGCCTTGGAAACACCATATATTTT. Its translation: CASSFAGSSLGNTIYF.

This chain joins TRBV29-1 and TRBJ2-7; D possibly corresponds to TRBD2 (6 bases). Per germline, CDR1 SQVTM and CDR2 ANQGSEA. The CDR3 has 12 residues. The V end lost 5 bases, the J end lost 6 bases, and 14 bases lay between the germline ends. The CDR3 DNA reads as TGCAGCGTTATGGTTGGGGGGAGCGAGCAGTACTTC. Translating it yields CSVMVGGSEQYF.

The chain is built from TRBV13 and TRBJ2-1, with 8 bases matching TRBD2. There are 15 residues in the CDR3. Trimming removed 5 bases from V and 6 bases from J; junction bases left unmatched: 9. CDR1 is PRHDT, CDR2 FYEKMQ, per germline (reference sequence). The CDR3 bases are TGTGCCAGCAGCCTAAGCGGGAGAGGGAGCAATGAGCAGTTCTTC. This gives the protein CASSLSGRGSNEQFF. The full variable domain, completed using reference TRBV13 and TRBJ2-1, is AAGVIQSPRHLIKEKRETATLKCYPIPRHDTVYWYQQGPGQDPQFLISFYEKMQSDKGSIPDRFSAQQFSDYHSELNMSSLELGDSALYFCASSLSGRGSNEQFFGPGTRLTVL.

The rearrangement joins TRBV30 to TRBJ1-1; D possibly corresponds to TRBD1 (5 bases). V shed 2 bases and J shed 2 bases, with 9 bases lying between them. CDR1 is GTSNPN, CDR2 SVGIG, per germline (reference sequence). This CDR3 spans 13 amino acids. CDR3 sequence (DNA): TGTGCCTGGAGTAACGGGGGAAACACTGAAGCTTTCTTT. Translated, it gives CAWSNGGNTEAFF.

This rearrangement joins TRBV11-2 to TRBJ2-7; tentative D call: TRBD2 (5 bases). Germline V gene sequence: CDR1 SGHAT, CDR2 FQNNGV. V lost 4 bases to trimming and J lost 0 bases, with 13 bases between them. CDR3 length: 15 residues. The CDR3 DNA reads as TGTGCCAGCAGCTCCCGGGATACCAGCTCCTACGAGCAGTACTTC. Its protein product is CASSSRDTSSYEQYF.

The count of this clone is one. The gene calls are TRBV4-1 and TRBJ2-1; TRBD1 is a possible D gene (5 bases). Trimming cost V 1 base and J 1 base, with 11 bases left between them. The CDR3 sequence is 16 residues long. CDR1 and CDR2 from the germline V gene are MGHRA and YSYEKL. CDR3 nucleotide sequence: TGCGCCAGCAGCCAAGGGGGCCAGCCTTCCTACAATGAGCAGTTCTTC. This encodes CASSQGGQPSYNEQFF.

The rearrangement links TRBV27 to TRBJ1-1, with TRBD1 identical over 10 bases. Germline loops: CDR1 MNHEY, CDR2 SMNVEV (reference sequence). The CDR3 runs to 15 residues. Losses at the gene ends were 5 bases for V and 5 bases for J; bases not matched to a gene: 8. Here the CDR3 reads CASSTRTGGDTEAFF. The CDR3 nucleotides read TGTGCCAGCAGTACGCGGACAGGGGGGGATACTGAAGCTTTCTTT.

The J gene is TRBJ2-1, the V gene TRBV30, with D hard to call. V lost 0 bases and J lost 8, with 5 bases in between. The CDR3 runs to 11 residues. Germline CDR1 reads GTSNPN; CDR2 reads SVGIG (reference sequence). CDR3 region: CAWSVSHEQFF. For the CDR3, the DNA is TGTGCCTGGAGTGTTAGTCATGAGCAGTTCTTC. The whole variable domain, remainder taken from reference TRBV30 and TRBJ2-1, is SQTIHQWPATLVQPVGSPLSLECTVEGTSNPNLYWYRQAAGRGLQLLFYSVGIGQISSEVPQNLSASRPQDRQFILSSKKLLLSDSGFYLCAWSVSHEQFFGPGTRLTVL.

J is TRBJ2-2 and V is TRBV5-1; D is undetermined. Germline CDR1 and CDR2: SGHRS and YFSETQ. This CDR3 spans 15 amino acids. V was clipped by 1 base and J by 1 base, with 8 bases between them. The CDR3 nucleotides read TGCGCCAGCAGCTTGAACTCGCTGAACACCGGGGAGCTGTTTTTT. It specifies CASSLNSLNTGELFF.

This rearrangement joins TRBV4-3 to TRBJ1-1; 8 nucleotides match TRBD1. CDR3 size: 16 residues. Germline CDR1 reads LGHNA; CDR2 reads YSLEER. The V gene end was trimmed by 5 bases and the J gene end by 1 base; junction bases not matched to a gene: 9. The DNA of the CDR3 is TGCGCCAGCAGCTCCCATCCGGGACAGGCGAACACTGAAGCTTTCTTT. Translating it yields CASSSHPGQANTEAFF.

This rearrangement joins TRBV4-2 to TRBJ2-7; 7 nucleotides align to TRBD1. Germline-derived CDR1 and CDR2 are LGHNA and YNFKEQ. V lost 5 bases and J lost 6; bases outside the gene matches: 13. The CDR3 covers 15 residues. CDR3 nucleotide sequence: TGTGCCAGCAGCTTAATAGACAGGGATATGAGCGAGCAGTACTTC. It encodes CASSLIDRDMSEQYF.

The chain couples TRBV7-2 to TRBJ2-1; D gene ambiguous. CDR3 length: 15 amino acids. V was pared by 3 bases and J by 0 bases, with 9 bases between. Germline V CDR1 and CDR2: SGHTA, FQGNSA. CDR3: CASSFLASSYNEQFF. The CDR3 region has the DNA TGTGCCAGCAGCTTCTTGGCTAGCTCCTACAATGAGCAGTTCTTC.